The 26 T cell receptor beta chains below were found in one sample sequenced in a study of control samples from healthy donors and cancer patients. Assay used: immunoSEQ multiplex PCR; TCRdb lists only in-frame clones, some missing. The sample contains 78,000 or so clones, 70% to 90% of which appear only once. Sequencing was done on a sample of blood. The receptors originated from a woman in her forties or fifties in good health.

The CDR3 DNA reads TGTGCCAGCAGCGAATTTACAGGGAACAATGAGCAGTTCTTC. This encodes CASSEFTGNNEQFF. The chain is built from TRBV7-2 and TRBJ2-1; tentative D call: TRBD1 (6 bases). Trimming stripped 5 bases from V and 5 bases from J, with 13 bases between. The CDR3 totals 14 residues. Germline V lookup: CDR1 SGHTA, CDR2 FQGNSA.

The chain is built from TRBV19 and TRBJ1-1; 9 positions match TRBD1. CDR1 is LNHDA, CDR2 SQIVND, per germline (reference sequence). This CDR3 has 16 amino acids. V was pared by 1 base and J by 0 bases, with 3 bases of the junction left unmatched. CDR3 region: CASSIGWTGVNTEAFF. The DNA of the CDR3 is TGTGCCAGTAGTATAGGTTGGACAGGGGTGAACACTGAAGCTTTCTTT.

The rearrangement links TRBV19 to TRBJ1-1; D unresolved. Germline lookup yields CDR1 LNHDA and CDR2 SQIVND (reference sequence). The CDR3 contains 15 residues. V was pared by 5 bases and J by 6 bases, with 19 bases between. The CDR3 DNA sequence: TGTGCCAGTAGTCTAAGGCCAGTTGGGAGCGCTGAAGCTTTCTTT. Protein product: CASSLRPVGSAEAFF.

This chain connects TRBV29-1 to TRBJ2-7, with D tentatively TRBD1 or TRBD2 (5 bases each). The CDR3 has 13 amino acids. Germline V gene sequence: CDR1 SQVTM, CDR2 ANQGSEA. V shed 1 base and J shed 3 bases, with 10 bases lying between them. As DNA, the CDR3 is TGCAGCGTTGAAGTTGGGACGCACTACGAGCAGTACTTC. Translation: CSVEVGTHYEQYF.

V and J are TRBV18 and TRBJ1-5, with 7 bases fitting TRBD1. CDR1 is KGHSH, CDR2 LQKENI, per germline. This CDR3 is 13 amino acids long. V shed 8 bases and J 4 bases; nucleotides not matched to a gene: 5. The CDR3: CASAGTANQPQHF. The CDR3 DNA is TGTGCCAGCGCCGGGACAGCAAATCAGCCCCAGCATTTT.

The chain uses TRBV18 and TRBJ2-7, with 9 bases lining up with TRBD1. J lost 6 bases, V lost 5 bases, and 5 bases had no gene match. Germline assignment: CDR1 KGHSH and CDR2 LQKENI. The CDR3 runs 13 residues. The CDR3 protein is CASSSGQGTEQYF. CDR3 nucleotide sequence: TGTGCCAGCTCATCGGGACAGGGCACCGAGCAGTACTTC. Supplemented by reference TRBV18 and TRBJ2-7, the full variable domain reads NAGVMQNPRHLVRRRGQEARLRCSPMKGHSHVYWYRQLPEEGLKFMVYLQKENIIDESGMPKERFSAEFPKEGPSILRIQQVVRGDSAAYFCASSSGQGTEQYFGPGTRLTVT.

The chain is built from TRBV7-9 and TRBJ2-7; no definite D call. Germline assignment: CDR1 SEHNR and CDR2 FQNEAQ (reference sequence). This CDR3 region has 11 residues. Trimming pared 3 bases from V and 5 bases from J, leaving 5 bases between. The CDR3 spells CASSLRDEQYF. The CDR3 coding sequence is TGTGCCAGCAGCTTGCGAGACGAGCAGTACTTC.

This clone was seen once. V usage is TRBV14 and J usage is TRBJ2-1; D perhaps matches TRBD2 (6 bases). The V gene lost 1 base and the J gene lost 15 bases, with 13 bases spanning the gap. CDR1 and CDR2 (germline): SGHDN, FVKESK. This CDR3 spans 12 amino acids. CDR3 residues: CASSQVETSTFF. CDR3 DNA sequence: TGTGCCAGCAGCCAAGTCGAGACTAGTACGTTCTTC.

This chain joins TRBV29-1 and TRBJ2-3, with a tentative D call TRBD1 (5 bases). Per the germline V gene, CDR1 is SQVTM and CDR2 is ANQGSEA. This CDR3 region has 15 residues. Trimming cost V 2 bases and J 2 bases, with 14 bases left between them. CDR3 protein: CSVERGGANTDTQYF. DNA of the CDR3: TGCAGCGTTGAAAGGGGTGGGGCAAACACAGATACGCAGTATTTT.

In the case of this clone: The identical CDR3 is also encoded by other nucleotide sequences in the sample. J is TRBJ2-2 and V is TRBV18, with a weak D call TRBD1 (7 bases). Germline V gene sequence: CDR1 KGHSH, CDR2 LQKENI. The CDR3 is made up of 15 amino acids. Trimming took off 1 base at V and 7 bases at J, with 13 bases between the two ends. The CDR3 nucleotides are TGTGCCAGCTCACCACTGGAGGGGGCCAACGGGGAGCTGTTTTTT. This codes for CASSPLEGANGELFF.

This chain uses TRBV9 with TRBJ2-2; 7 bases are a match to TRBD1. This CDR3 contains 17 residues. The V gene's germline CDR1 is SGDLS and CDR2 YYNGEE. Trimming at V came to 5 bases and at J to 1 base, leaving 11 bases not matched to a gene. The CDR3 coding sequence is TGTGCCAGCAGTTCTCGATGGGACAGCAAGAACACCGGGGAGCTGTTTTTT. It specifies CASSSRWDSKNTGELFF.

This chain uses TRBV18 with TRBJ1-4; the D is unclear. Germline V gives CDR1 KGHSH, CDR2 LQKENI. The CDR3 has 14 residues. Trimming removed 3 bases at V and 7 bases at J, with 12 bases between. This CDR3 reads CASSPARSGEKLFF. For the CDR3, the DNA is TGTGCCAGCTCACCGGCAAGGAGCGGTGAAAAACTGTTTTTT. The full variable domain, completed using reference TRBV18 and TRBJ1-4, is NAGVMQNPRHLVRRRGQEARLRCSPMKGHSHVYWYRQLPEEGLKFMVYLQKENIIDESGMPKERFSAEFPKEGPSILRIQQVVRGDSAAYFCASSPARSGEKLFFGSGTQLSVL.

The rearrangement joins TRBV7-9 to TRBJ2-7, with TRBD1 as a possible D gene (6 bases). Germline assignment: CDR1 SEHNR and CDR2 FQNEAQ (reference sequence). The length of the CDR3 is 15 residues. The ends were cut back, 0 bases at V and 2 bases at J, with 11 bases in the middle. The CDR3 DNA reads TGTGCCAGCAGCTTAGCTTCTTGGGGGCCCTACGAGCAGTACTTC. It specifies CASSLASWGPYEQYF.

The chain links TRBV5-1 to TRBJ2-7; 9 bases align to TRBD1. The CDR3 has 15 amino acids. V trimming: 0 bases; J trimming: 3 bases; junction bases outside the gene matches: 4. Germline V lookup: CDR1 SGHRS, CDR2 YFSETQ. The CDR3, as DNA: TGCGCCAGCAGCTTGGACAGGGGGCAGGGCTACGAGCAGTACTTC. It translates to CASSLDRGQGYEQYF.

This chain joins TRBV2 and TRBJ1-2; a weak D match, TRBD1 (6 bases). Germline V gene sequence: CDR1 SNHLY, CDR2 FYNNEI. With 2 bases removed from V and 7 bases from J, the gap between germline ends came to 11 bases. This CDR3 contains 13 residues. The DNA for the CDR3 is TGTGCCAGCAGTGAACTTGGGGGCGCTGGCTACACCTTC. It yields the protein CASSELGGAGYTF. Full variable domain (remainder filled in from reference TRBV2 and TRBJ1-2): EPEVTQTPSHQVTQMGQEVILRCVPISNHLYFYWYRQILGQKVEFLVSFYNNEISEKSEIFDDQFSVERPDGSNFTLKIRSTKLEDSAMYFCASSELGGAGYTFGSGTRLTVV.

This clone is labeled as medium-sized. This chain joins TRBV6-1 and TRBJ1-2; D not resolved. Germline V gene sequence: CDR1 MNHNS, CDR2 SASEGT. The CDR3 is 11 amino acids. V gave up 3 bases and J gave up 7 bases, with 6 bases separating them. CDR3 nucleotides: TGTGCCAGCAGTGATGGCGTTGGCTACACCTTC. This translates into CASSDGVGYTF.

This clone was seen only a few times. The CDR3 loop is CATDPGQGAYGYTF. CDR3 in DNA: TGTGCCACCGACCCGGGACAGGGGGCCTATGGCTACACCTTC. This chain links TRBV6-6 with TRBJ1-2; 12 bases map to TRBD1. Trimming cost V 10 bases and J 4 bases; bases outside gene matches: 7. The CDR3 is 14 amino acids. The germline V gene has CDR1 MNHNY and CDR2 SVGAGI (reference sequence).

The chain has TRBV19 and TRBJ1-1; no firm D call. Germline V gene sequence: CDR1 LNHDA, CDR2 SQIVND (reference sequence). V lost 5 bases and J 4 bases, leaving 17 bases between the germline ends. CDR3 length: 15 amino acids. The chain's CDR3 is CASSVADIGATEAFF. Here the CDR3 DNA reads TGTGCCAGTAGTGTAGCGGATATAGGTGCCACTGAAGCTTTCTTT.

There are a few counts of this clone. The chain links TRBV4-2 to TRBJ2-2; weak D call: TRBD1 (6 bases). The V end was cut by 1 base, the J end by 6 bases, with 9 bases between. CDR1 LGHNA and CDR2 YNFKEQ come from the germline V gene. CDR3 size: 14 residues. As DNA, the CDR3 is TGTGCCAGCAGCCAAGTACAGGGAGCCGGGGAGCTGTTTTTT. It yields the protein CASSQVQGAGELFF.

V gene TRBV19 combines with J gene TRBJ1-1; no clear D gene. Trimming took 7 bases from V and 5 from J, leaving 14 bases between them. Germline CDR1 LNHDA, CDR2 SQIVND (reference sequence). This CDR3 is 13 amino acids long. The CDR3 sequence: CASMNSLGTEAFF. The CDR3 DNA sequence: TGTGCCAGTATGAATTCCCTCGGTACTGAAGCTTTCTTT.

CDR3 DNA: TGTGCCTGGAGTGTCTGGGGGGGCGGAGATACGCAGTATTTT. Residues: CAWSVWGGGDTQYF. The V call is TRBV30, the J call TRBJ2-3; D is possibly TRBD2 (7 bases). The CDR3 contains 14 residues. CDR1 is GTSNPN and CDR2 is SVGIG in the germline V gene (reference sequence). Trimming cost V 0 bases and J 5 bases, with 12 bases left between them.

The chain employs TRBV6-5 and TRBJ1-1, with a possible D match to TRBD1 (5 bases). Germline V gene sequence: CDR1 MNHEY, CDR2 SVGAGI. V lost 3 bases, J lost 5 bases, and 13 bases lay in between. The CDR3 has 14 residues. CDR3 DNA: TGTGCCAGCAGTTATAGGGGAAAGAGGACTGAAGCTTTCTTT. This codes for CASSYRGKRTEAFF.

The genes are TRBV11-2 and TRBJ2-7, with D perhaps matching TRBD2 (6 bases). In germline, CDR1 is SGHAT, CDR2 FQNNGV. The CDR3 covers 13 residues. V lost 5 bases and J 1 base, leaving 9 bases between the germline ends. DNA for the CDR3: TGTGCCAGCAGCCAAGGGACTTCCTACGAGCAGTACTTC. It is translated as CASSQGTSYEQYF.

J is TRBJ1-4 and V is TRBV5-1, with D tentatively TRBD1 (5 bases). The CDR3 runs 15 residues. CDR1 is SGHRS, CDR2 YFSETQ, per germline. V shed 4 bases and J shed 2 bases, with 12 bases lying between them. The CDR3 DNA is TGCGCCAGCAGCGAGTTCGGGGGGACTAATGAAAAACTGTTTTTT. It specifies CASSEFGGTNEKLFF.

V and J are TRBV7-2 and TRBJ2-7; TRBD2 aligns across 9 bases. V gave up 1 base and J gave up 7 bases; unmatched junction bases: 14. CDR1 SGHTA and CDR2 FQGNSA come from the germline V gene. The CDR3 extends over 17 amino acids. CDR3 coding DNA: TGTGCCAGCAGCTTAGAGTCGGGCGGGGGGGTTAAGCTTGAGCAGTACTTC. This encodes CASSLESGGGVKLEQYF.

This clone showed up just once. The chain links TRBV11-2 to TRBJ1-4; 7 positions agree with TRBD1. V gave up 4 bases and J gave up 2 bases; unmatched junction bases: 10. The germline gives CDR1 SGHAT, CDR2 FQNNGV. The length of the CDR3 is 17 residues. In nucleotides, the CDR3 is TGTGCCAGCAGCTCCGGACTTGGAGGGGGCACTAATGAAAAACTGTTTTTT. Its translation: CASSSGLGGGTNEKLFF.